A single sample gave rise to the 6 T cell receptor beta chains below, sequenced in a study of glioma-infiltrating T cells after dendritic cell vaccination. Generated by immunoSEQ multiplex PCR, the TCRdb table keeps only in-frame clones and is missing some. The repertoire holds 49,000 or so clones, over 75% seen once, with approximately 10% in the top ten. This specimen was blood, taken before dendritic cell vaccination. The receptors derive from a human donor with glioblastoma.

The chain joins TRBV5-4 to TRBJ2-7, with 9 nucleotides matching TRBD1. The trim removed 3 bases at V and 5 bases at J, leaving 12 bases unmatched. This CDR3 has 16 residues. Looked up from germline, CDR1 is SGHNT and CDR2 is YYREEE (reference sequence). CDR3 bases: TGTGCCAGCAGCTCGAGCCCAGGACAGGGGCTAGACGAGCAGTACTTC. Its protein product is CASSSSPGQGLDEQYF.

The chain links TRBV27 to TRBJ2-7; TRBD1 aligns across 10 bases. Germline V gene lookup returns CDR1 MNHEY and CDR2 SMNVEV (reference sequence). CDR3 length: 15 residues. V shed 8 bases, J shed 0 bases, and the junction held 7 bases outside the gene matches. In DNA form, the CDR3 reads TGTGCCAGCCGCGGACAGGGGGACAACTCCTACGAGCAGTACTTC. Translation gives CASRGQGDNSYEQYF.

This chain connects TRBV11-2 to TRBJ2-1; a possible D gene is TRBD2 (5 bases). The CDR3 totals 18 residues. Trimming took off 5 bases at V and 0 bases at J, with 20 bases between the two ends. From germline, CDR1 is SGHAT and CDR2 FQNNGV. The CDR3 is CASSQTRGGVSSYNEQFF. CDR3 bases: TGTGCCAGCAGCCAGACCAGAGGAGGCGTCAGCTCCTACAATGAGCAGTTCTTC.

The chain carries TRBV19 and TRBJ1-5; no clear D. Germline-derived CDR1 and CDR2 are LNHDA and SQIVND (reference sequence). Trimming removed 5 bases at V and 3 bases at J, with 11 bases between. The CDR3 spans 14 residues. CDR3 amino acids: CASSRLQLNQPQHF. Here the CDR3 DNA reads TGTGCCAGTAGTCGTCTACAGCTCAATCAGCCCCAGCATTTT.

The V call is TRBV7-9, the J call TRBJ1-6; 9 nucleotides align to TRBD1. CDR1 and CDR2 from the germline V gene are SEHNR and FQNEAQ (reference sequence). V dropped 8 bases and J dropped 8; count of bases not matched to a gene: 4. The CDR3 totals 13 residues. CDR3 sequence (DNA): TGTGCCAGCGGGACAGGGTTTGATTCACCCCTCCACTTT. Translating gives CASGTGFDSPLHF.

J is TRBJ2-7 and V is TRBV9; TRBD2 might be the D (6 bases). Germline-derived CDR1 and CDR2 are SGDLS and YYNGEE. This CDR3 is 16 amino acids long. V lost 0 bases and J 4 bases, leaving 17 bases between the germline ends. This chain's CDR3 is CASSVAVGGSGYEQYF. DNA of the CDR3: TGTGCCAGCAGCGTAGCCGTGGGGGGTAGCGGTTACGAGCAGTACTTC.